Following are 13 T cell receptor beta chains from one sample sequenced in a study of identical twins' blood T cells. In TCRdb, the 5' RACE reads were re-called with MiXCR into one record per CDR3 protein. The sample lists hundreds of thousands of distinct CDR3 sequences; 28% were seen once. Sequenced material: PBMCs. The receptors shown here come from a woman between 18 and 50 years old in good health.

The gene calls are TRBV29-1 and TRBJ2-2, with D maybe TRBD1 (6 bases). CDR3 length: 13 residues. V shed 3 bases and J shed 2 bases, with 7 bases lying between them. Germline assignment: CDR1 SQVTM and CDR2 ANQGSEA. CDR3 nucleotides: TGCAGCGTTGAGGGACAAAACACCGGGGAGCTGTTTTTT. Amino acids: CSVEGQNTGELFF.

In this sample, this clonotype turned up many times. The chain employs TRBV29-1 and TRBJ1-2, with unresolved D. Trimming stripped 0 bases from V and 9 bases from J, with 14 bases between. The CDR3 length is 13 residues. The germline gives CDR1 SQVTM, CDR2 ANQGSEA. CDR3 in DNA: TGCAGCGTTGAAGATCTTTCAGGATTGCGCTACACCTTC. Translated, it gives CSVEDLSGLRYTF.

The rearrangement joins TRBV20-1 to TRBJ1-2; the match to TRBD1 covers 7 bases. With V trimmed by 7 bases and J by 1 base, 6 bases remained unmatched. This CDR3 is 13 amino acids long. Germline CDR1 DFQATT, CDR2 SNEGSKA (reference sequence). This CDR3 reads CSGKQGINYGYTF. The CDR3 bases are TGCAGTGGTAAACAGGGGATTAACTATGGCTACACCTTC.

This clonotype was counted at least ten times. This chain links TRBV10-3 with TRBJ2-7, with a tentative D call TRBD1 (5 bases). V dropped 8 bases and J dropped 5 bases, with 10 bases sitting between them. Germline V gene sequence: CDR1 ENHRY, CDR2 SYGVKD. The CDR3 runs 11 residues. The CDR3 sequence is CAIGRGNEQYF. The CDR3, as DNA: TGTGCCATCGGTAGGGGCAACGAGCAGTACTTC.

The CDR3 nucleotides read TGTGCCAGAGGGACAGGCGAGAACGGGGAGCTGTTTTTT. Translating gives CARGTGENGELFF. This chain joins TRBV6-1 and TRBJ2-2; 8 nucleotides match TRBD1. The trim removed 9 bases at V and 7 bases at J, leaving 7 bases unmatched. The CDR3 contains 13 residues. In germline, CDR1 is MNHNS, CDR2 SASEGT.

In its sample, this clonotype was seen a few times. This chain connects TRBV20-1 to TRBJ2-7; D unresolved. This CDR3 is built from 12 residues. V lost 2 bases and J 2 bases, leaving 7 bases between the germline ends. CDR1 DFQATT and CDR2 SNEGSKA come from the germline V gene (reference sequence). The CDR3 bases are TGCAGTGCTAGACGAAGTCCCTACGAGCAGTACTTC. As protein: CSARRSPYEQYF.

The rearrangement uses TRBV10-2 and TRBJ1-2; 9 nucleotides line up with TRBD1. The germline V gene encodes CDR1 WSHSY and CDR2 SAAADI. J lost 8 bases, V lost 2 bases, and 9 bases had no gene match. The CDR3 contains 15 residues. This chain's CDR3 is CASSEPPGQGFGYTF. Written as DNA, the CDR3 is TGCGCCAGCAGTGAGCCTCCGGGACAGGGATTCGGCTACACCTTC.

This clonotype was found a few times. V is TRBV20-1 and J is TRBJ2-3; D uncertain. CDR3 length: 12 residues. Trimming took off 6 bases at V and 1 base at J, with 8 bases between the two ends. Germline CDR1 and CDR2: DFQATT and SNEGSKA (reference sequence). The DNA of the CDR3 is TGCAGTGCCGTAGAACGCACAGATACGCAGTATTTT. Protein: CSAVERTDTQYF.

The V call is TRBV25-1, the J call TRBJ2-3, with D uncertain. With 1 base removed from V and 2 bases from J, the gap between germline ends came to 10 bases. This CDR3 has 15 residues. Germline V CDR1 and CDR2: MGHDK, SYGVNS. CDR3 region: CASSEWAGLTDTQYF. DNA of the CDR3: TGTGCCAGCAGTGAATGGGCAGGCCTCACAGATACGCAGTATTTT.

The chain employs TRBV4-3 and TRBJ1-4, with D unclear. CDR3 size: 16 residues. Looked up from germline, CDR1 is LGHNA and CDR2 is YSLEER. Between the trimmed V and J ends, which lost 4 bases and 6 bases, there was a span of 18 bases. The CDR3 sequence is CASSPLPGVGDEKLFF. Written as DNA, the CDR3 is TGCGCCAGCAGCCCACTACCCGGGGTTGGCGATGAAAAACTGTTTTTT.

This clonotype was picked up a small number of times. CDR3 DNA sequence: TGTGCCAGCAGCTCCGAGGATGAAGCTTTCTTT. Amino acid sequence: CASSSEDEAFF. V is TRBV7-9 and J is TRBJ1-1; D is unclear. Trimming removed 4 bases at V and 7 bases at J, with 7 bases between. The CDR3 loop spans 11 amino acids. CDR1 and CDR2 (germline): SEHNR, FQNEAQ (reference sequence).

This clonotype has more than one count but fewer than ten. The genes are TRBV10-3 and TRBJ2-2, with D perhaps matching TRBD2 (5 bases). The V gene's germline CDR1 is ENHRY and CDR2 SYGVKD. The CDR3 spans 12 residues. The V gene lost 6 bases and the J gene lost 6 bases, with 8 bases spanning the gap. The CDR3 reads CAIRAGSGELFF. The CDR3 coding sequence is TGTGCCATCAGGGCGGGCTCCGGGGAGCTGTTTTTT.

This clonotype was detected a few times. The rearrangement uses TRBV5-1 and TRBJ1-2; D is undetermined. CDR1 and CDR2 (germline): SGHRS, YFSETQ. This CDR3 has 13 amino acids. Trimming removed 0 bases from V and 8 bases from J, with 11 bases in between. For the CDR3, the DNA is TGCGCCAGCAGCTTGGATTGGGAACTCGGCTACACCTTC. Protein sequence: CASSLDWELGYTF.